This section outlines one T cell receptor (beta chain) sequence together with its context. The table lists this clonotype with a few counts. No antigen is known for it. No base quality values were provided; no much bigger clone lies one nucleotide off. The treatment or condition label, as the study defines it: in vitro stimulation with specific CMV peptide epitopes to enrich CMV-specific T cells. Instrument on record: Illumina HiSeq 1500. TCRdb itself trimmed the public reads at Q25 with fastp, ran MiXCR and retained productive beta chains. Identical CDR3 protein sequences are pooled into one entry, listed with their most common genes and DNA. In all, the sample holds around 900,000 distinct CDR3 sequences, and around 32% of those were seen once. The ten biggest clones cover around 15% of the sample. These data come from a study of T cell repertoires in cytomegalovirus infection (dated by TCRdb to the late 2010s). Concerning the study at large: The peptide stimulations were aimed at well-studied HLA-B-restricted epitopes as well as recently identified HLA-C-restricted CMV epitopes, whose presentation resists viral immunomodulation. Donor HLA type was relevant to the analysis, because carriage of CMV infection together with the matching HLA type was indicated by public TCR beta signatures. The study at large found these results: The ex vivo response was dominated by HLA-C-restricted CMV-specific TCR beta clonotypes, and the single most frequent clonotype in two of eight donors was supplied by these HLA-C-restricted clonotypes. In both this cohort and an independent roughly 350-donor cohort, the cumulative frequency of public TCR beta family members distinguished carriers of CMV infection plus the relevant HLA type.

V is reduced by 5 bases and J by 8 bases, leaving a spacing of 19 bases between them. Including the terminal cysteine and phenylalanine, the CDR3 comprises 15 residues. Here the CDR3 DNA is all that survives: 45 bases in frame from base 1. CDR1 and CDR2 (MNHEY, SMNVEV) derive from the germline V gene (reference sequence). This TCR derives from a human donor in good health (CMV status not recorded). Some clones in this sample may be carry-over from other donors' samples. This specimen consisted of cultured CD8+ T cells from PBMCs, obtained from culture after CMV antigen stimulation. This receptor chain uses TRBV27 and TRBJ2-1; the D gene is unclear. The DNA reads as follows: TGTGCCAGCAGTCCCCTCGGGCGCAGGTCCGATGAGCAGTTCTTC. The resulting protein is CASSPLGRRSDEQFF.